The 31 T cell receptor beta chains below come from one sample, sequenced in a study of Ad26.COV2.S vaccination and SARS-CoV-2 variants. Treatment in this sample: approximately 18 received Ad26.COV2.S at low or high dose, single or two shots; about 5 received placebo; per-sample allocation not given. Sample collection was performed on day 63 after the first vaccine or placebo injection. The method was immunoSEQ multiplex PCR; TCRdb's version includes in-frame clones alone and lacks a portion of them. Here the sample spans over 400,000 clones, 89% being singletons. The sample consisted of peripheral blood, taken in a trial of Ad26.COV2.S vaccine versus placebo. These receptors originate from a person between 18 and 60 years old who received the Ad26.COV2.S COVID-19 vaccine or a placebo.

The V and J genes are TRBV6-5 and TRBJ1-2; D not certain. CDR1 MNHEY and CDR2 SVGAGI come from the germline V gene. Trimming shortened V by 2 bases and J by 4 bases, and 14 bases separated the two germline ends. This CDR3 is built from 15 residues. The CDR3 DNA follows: TGTGCCAGCAGTTACGGTAAAGACTCCGGCTATGGCTACACCTTC. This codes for CASSYGKDSGYGYTF.

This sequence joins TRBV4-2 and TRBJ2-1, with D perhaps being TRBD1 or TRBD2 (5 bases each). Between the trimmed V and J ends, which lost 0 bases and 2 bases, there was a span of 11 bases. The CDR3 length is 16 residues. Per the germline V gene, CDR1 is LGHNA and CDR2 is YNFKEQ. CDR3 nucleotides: TGTGCCAGCAGCCAAGAGCCATCGGGACCCTACAATGAGCAGTTCTTC. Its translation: CASSQEPSGPYNEQFF.

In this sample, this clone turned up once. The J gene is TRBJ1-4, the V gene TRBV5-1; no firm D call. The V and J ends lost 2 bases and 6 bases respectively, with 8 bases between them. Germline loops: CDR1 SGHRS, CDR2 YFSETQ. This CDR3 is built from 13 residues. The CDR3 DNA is TGCGCCAGCAGCTTTCAGTTGGATGAAAAACTGTTTTTT. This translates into CASSFQLDEKLFF. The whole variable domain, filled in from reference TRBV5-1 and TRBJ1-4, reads KAGVTQTPRYLIKTRGQQVTLSCSPISGHRSVSWYQQTPGQGLQFLFEYFSETQRNKGNFPGRFSGRQFSNSRSEMNVSTLELGDSALYLCASSFQLDEKLFFGSGTQLSVL.

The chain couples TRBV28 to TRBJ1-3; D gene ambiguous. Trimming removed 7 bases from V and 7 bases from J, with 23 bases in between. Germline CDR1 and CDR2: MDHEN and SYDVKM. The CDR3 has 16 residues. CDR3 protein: CASTINLGSGQNTIYF. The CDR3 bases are TGTGCCAGCACCATTAATCTCGGGTCTGGGCAGAACACCATATATTTT.

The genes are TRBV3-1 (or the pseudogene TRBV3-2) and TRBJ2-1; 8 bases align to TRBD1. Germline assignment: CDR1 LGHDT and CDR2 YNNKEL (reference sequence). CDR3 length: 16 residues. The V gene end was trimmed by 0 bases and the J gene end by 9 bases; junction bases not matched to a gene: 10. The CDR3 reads CASSQDIGQGLSEQFF. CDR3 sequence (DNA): TGTGCCAGCAGCCAAGATATAGGACAGGGTCTTAGTGAGCAGTTCTTC.

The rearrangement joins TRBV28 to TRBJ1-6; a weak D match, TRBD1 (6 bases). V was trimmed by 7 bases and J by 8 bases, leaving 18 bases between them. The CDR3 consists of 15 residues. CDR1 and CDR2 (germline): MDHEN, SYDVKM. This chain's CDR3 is CASNLGGGADSPLHF. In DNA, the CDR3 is TGTGCCAGCAACCTAGGGGGGGGCGCAGATTCACCCCTCCACTTT.

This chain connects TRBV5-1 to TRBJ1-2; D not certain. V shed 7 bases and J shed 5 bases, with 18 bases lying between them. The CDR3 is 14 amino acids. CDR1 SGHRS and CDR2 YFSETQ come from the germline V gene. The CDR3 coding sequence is TGCGCCAGCCAGCTTGGCATGACGGAGTATGGCTACACCTTC. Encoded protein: CASQLGMTEYGYTF.

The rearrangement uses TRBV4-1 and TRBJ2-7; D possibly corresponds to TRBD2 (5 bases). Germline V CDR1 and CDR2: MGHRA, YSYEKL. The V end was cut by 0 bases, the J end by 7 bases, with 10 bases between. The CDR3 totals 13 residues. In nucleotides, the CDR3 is TGCGCCAGCAGCCAAGACCCCGGCGGGGAGCAGTACTTC. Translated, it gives CASSQDPGGEQYF.

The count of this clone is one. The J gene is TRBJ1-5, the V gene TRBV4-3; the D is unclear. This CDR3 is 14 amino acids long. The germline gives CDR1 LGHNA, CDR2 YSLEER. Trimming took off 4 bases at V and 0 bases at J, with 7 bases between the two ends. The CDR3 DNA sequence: TGCGCCAGCAGCCGAGACTATAGCAATCAGCCCCAGCATTTT. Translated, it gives CASSRDYSNQPQHF.

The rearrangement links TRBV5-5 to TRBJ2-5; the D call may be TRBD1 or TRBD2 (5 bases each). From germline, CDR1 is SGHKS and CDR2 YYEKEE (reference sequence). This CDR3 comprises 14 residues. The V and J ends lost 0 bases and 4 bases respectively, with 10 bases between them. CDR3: CASSLGDARETQYF. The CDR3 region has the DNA TGTGCCAGCAGCTTGGGGGACGCTCGAGAGACCCAGTACTTC.

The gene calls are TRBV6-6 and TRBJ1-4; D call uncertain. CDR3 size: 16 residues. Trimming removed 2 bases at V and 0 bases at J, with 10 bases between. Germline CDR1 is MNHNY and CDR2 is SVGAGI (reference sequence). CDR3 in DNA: TGTGCCAGCAGTTACCCCAACTCAGCAACTAATGAAAAACTGTTTTTT. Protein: CASSYPNSATNEKLFF.

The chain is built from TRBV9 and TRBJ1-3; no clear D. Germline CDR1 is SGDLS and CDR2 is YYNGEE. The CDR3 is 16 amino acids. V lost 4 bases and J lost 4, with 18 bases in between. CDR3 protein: CASSPRIQEVGNTIYF. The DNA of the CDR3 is TGTGCCAGCAGCCCCCGTATCCAGGAGGTCGGAAACACCATATATTTT.

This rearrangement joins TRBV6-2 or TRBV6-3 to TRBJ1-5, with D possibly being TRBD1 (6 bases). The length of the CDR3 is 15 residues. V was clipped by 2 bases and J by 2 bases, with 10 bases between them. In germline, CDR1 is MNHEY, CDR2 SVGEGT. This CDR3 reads CASSYGGAGNQPQHF. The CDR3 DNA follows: TGTGCCAGCAGTTACGGGGGGGCTGGCAATCAGCCCCAGCATTTT.

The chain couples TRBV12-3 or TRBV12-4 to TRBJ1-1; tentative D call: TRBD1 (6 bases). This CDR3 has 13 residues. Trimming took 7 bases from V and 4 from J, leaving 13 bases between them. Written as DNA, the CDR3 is TGTGCCAGCACTCCTTGGGGGCGCACTGAAGCTTTCTTT. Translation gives CASTPWGRTEAFF.

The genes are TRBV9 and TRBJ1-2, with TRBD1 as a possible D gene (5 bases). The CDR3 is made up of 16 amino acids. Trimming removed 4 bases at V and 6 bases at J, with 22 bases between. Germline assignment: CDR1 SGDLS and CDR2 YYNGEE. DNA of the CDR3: TGTGCCAGCAGCAGTAGCAGCGGGACGGAGGGGAATGGCTACACCTTC. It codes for CASSSSSGTEGNGYTF.

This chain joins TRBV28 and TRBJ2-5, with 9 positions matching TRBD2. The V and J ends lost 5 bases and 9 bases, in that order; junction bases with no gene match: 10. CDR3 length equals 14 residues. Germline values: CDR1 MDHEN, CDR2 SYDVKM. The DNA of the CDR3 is TGTGCCAGCAGTCTCCGGACTAGCGTTCGTTCCCAGTACTTC. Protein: CASSLRTSVRSQYF.

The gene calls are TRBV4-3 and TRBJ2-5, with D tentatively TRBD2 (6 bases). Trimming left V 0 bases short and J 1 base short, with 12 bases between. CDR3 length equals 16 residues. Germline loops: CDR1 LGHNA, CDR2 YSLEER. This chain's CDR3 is CASSQEDTRGQETQYF. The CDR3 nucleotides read TGCGCCAGCAGCCAAGAAGATACGCGGGGCCAAGAGACCCAGTACTTC.

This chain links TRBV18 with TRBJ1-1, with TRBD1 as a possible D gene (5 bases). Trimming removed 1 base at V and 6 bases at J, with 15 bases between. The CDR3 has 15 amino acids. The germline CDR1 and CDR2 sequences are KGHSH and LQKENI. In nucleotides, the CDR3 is TGTGCCAGCTCACCACGCGCCAGGGTTCCGGCTGAAGCTTTCTTT. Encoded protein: CASSPRARVPAEAFF.

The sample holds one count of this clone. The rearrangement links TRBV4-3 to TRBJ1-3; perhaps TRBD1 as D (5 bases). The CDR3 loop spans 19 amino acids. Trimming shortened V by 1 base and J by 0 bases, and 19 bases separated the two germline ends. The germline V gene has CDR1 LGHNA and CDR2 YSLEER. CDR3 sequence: CASSQVPLSRALSGNTIYF. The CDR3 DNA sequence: TGCGCCAGCAGCCAAGTCCCCCTCTCCAGGGCGCTCTCTGGAAACACCATATATTTT.

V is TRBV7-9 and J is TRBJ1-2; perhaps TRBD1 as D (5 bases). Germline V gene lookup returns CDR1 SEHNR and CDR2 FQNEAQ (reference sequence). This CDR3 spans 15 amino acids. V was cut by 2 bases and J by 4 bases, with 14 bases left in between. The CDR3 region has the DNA TGTGCCAGCAGCTTAAAAAGGGACCGGCGCTATGGCTACACCTTC. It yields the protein CASSLKRDRRYGYTF.

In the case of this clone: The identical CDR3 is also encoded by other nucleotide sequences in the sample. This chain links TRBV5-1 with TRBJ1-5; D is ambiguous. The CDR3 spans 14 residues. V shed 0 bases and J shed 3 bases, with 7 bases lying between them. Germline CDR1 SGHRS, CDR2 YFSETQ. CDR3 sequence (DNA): TGCGCCAGCAGCTTGGGCCTGAACAATCAGCCCCAGCATTTT. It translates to CASSLGLNNQPQHF.

The CDR3 here is CASSQDHGVRTEAFF. CDR3 in DNA: TGTGCCAGCAGCCAAGATCATGGGGTTCGCACTGAAGCTTTCTTT. The V and J genes are TRBV4-2 and TRBJ1-1; no clear D gene. CDR1 and CDR2 from the germline V gene are LGHNA and YNFKEQ. V lost 0 bases to trimming and J lost 4 bases, with 12 bases between them. The CDR3 contains 15 residues.

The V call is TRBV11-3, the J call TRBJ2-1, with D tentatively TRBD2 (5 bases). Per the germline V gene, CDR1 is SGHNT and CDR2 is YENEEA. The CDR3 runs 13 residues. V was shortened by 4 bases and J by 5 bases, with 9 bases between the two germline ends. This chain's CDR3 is CASSSGLNNEQFF. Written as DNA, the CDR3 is TGTGCCAGCAGCTCAGGACTTAACAATGAGCAGTTCTTC.

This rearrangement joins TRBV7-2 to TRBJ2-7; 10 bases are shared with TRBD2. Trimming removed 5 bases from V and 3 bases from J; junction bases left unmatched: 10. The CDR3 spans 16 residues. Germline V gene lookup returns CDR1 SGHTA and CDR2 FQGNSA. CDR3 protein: CASSPPTVAGGYEQYF. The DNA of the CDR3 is TGTGCCAGCAGCCCCCCAACCGTAGCGGGGGGCTACGAGCAGTACTTC.

CDR3 nucleotides: TGCGCCAGCAGCTTGGGACTAGCGGGGCGGTCCTACGAGCAGTACTTC. Translated, it gives CASSLGLAGRSYEQYF. This chain joins TRBV5-1 and TRBJ2-7; 11 bases are shared with TRBD2. Trimming at V came to 0 bases and at J to 1 base, leaving 3 bases not matched to a gene. The CDR3 contains 16 residues. Germline CDR1 reads SGHRS; CDR2 reads YFSETQ.

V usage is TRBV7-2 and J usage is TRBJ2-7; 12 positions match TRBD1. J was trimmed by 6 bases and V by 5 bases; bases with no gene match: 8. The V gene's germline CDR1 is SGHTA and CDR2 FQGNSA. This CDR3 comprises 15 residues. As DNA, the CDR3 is TGTGCCAGCAGCCTCGGGACAGGGGGCTGGGGCGAGCAGTACTTC. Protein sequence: CASSLGTGGWGEQYF.

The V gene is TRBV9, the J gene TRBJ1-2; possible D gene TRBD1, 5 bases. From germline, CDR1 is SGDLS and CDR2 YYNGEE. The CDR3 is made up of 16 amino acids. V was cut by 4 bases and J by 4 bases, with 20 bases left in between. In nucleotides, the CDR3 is TGTGCCAGCAGCAGACCCTTCTGGCAGGGACGCTATGGCTACACCTTC. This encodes CASSRPFWQGRYGYTF.

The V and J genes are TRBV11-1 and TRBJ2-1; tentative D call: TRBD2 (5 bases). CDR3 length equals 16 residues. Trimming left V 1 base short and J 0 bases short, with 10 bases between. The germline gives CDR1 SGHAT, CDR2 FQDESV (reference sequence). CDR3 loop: CASSLGGGPSYNEQFF. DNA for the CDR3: TGTGCCAGCAGCTTAGGAGGCGGGCCCTCCTACAATGAGCAGTTCTTC.

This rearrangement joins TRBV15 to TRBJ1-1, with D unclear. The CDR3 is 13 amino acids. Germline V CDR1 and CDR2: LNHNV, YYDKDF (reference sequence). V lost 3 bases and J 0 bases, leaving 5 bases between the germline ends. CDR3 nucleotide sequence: TGTGCCACCAGCAGGCTGTTGAACACTGAAGCTTTCTTT. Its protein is CATSRLLNTEAFF.

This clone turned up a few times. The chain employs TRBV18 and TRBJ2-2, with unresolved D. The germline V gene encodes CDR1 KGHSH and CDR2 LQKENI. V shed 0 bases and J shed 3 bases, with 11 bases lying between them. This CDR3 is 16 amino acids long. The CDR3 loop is CASSPPSGLDTGELFF. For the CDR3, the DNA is TGTGCCAGCTCACCACCTTCCGGCCTCGACACCGGGGAGCTGTTTTTT.

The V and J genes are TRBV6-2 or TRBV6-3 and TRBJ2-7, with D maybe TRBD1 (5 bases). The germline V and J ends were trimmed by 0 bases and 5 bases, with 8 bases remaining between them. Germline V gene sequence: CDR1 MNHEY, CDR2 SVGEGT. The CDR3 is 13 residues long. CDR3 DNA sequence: TGTGCCAGCAGTTACTCCAGGGCTGACGAGCAGTACTTC. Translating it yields CASSYSRADEQYF.